This T cell receptor (beta chain) was sequenced in a study of blood T cell repertoires in COVID-19. How the authors handled the data: For nucleated cells, counts were estimated from reference gene primer amplification. Profiled with immunoSEQ multiplex PCR; TCRdb holds only in-frame clones, not every one. The D gene and trimming were derived from the DNA, and the V and J assignments and clone size from that table. The sample records about 140,000 clones, 60% to 85% being singletons. V was clipped by 6 bases and J by 4 bases; unmatched bases: 7. Germline CDR1 reads SNHLY; CDR2 reads FYNNEI. This CDR3 spans 14 amino acids.

The rearrangement uses TRBV2 and TRBJ1-2; 8 nucleotides line up with TRBD1. The origin of this receptor is a woman over 75 with active or convalescent COVID-19. Sequencing input: peripheral blood. In DNA, the CDR3 is TGTGCCAGCAGGCGGACAGGGCCTGGCTATGGCTACACCTTC. As protein: CASRRTGPGYGYTF.